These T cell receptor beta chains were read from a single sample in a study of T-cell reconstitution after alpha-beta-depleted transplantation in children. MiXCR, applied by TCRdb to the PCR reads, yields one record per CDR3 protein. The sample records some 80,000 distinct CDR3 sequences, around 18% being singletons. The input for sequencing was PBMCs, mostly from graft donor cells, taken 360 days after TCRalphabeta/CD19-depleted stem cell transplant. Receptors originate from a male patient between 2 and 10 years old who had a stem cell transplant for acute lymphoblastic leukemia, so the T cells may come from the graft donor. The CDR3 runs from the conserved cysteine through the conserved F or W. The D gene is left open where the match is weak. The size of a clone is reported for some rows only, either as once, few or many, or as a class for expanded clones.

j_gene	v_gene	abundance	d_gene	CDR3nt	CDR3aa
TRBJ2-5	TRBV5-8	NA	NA	TGTGCCATCGGCCCTGGGCAGGGAATGACCCAGTACTTC	CAIGPGQGMTQYF
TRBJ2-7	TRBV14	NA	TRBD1	TGTGCCAGCAGCCAAGCCCGGGACAGGGGCCACGAGCAGTACTTC	CASSQARDRGHEQYF
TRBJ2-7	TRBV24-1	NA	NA	TGTGCCACCAGTGATTTGGCGCAACAGCAGTACTTC	CATSDLAQQQYF
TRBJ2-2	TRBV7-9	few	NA	TGTGCCAGCAGGTCTTACAGGGAGCGGACCGGGGAGCTGTTTTTT	CASRSYRERTGELFF
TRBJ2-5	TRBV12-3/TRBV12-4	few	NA	TGTGCCAGCAGCTCTCGGGGCCTCCAAGAGACCCAGTACTTC	CASSSRGLQETQYF
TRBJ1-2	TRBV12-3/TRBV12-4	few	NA	TGTGCCAGCAGTTTGGGGACTGGTACCTATGGCTACACCTTC	CASSLGTGTYGYTF
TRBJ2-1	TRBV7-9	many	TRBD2	TGTGCCAGCAGCTTATCCCTAACCTTAATGAGCGGGAGTGAGCAGTTCTTC	CASSLSLTLMSGSEQFF
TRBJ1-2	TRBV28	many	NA	TGTGCCAGCAGTTTAGGGGCAGCGGACCGCTATGGCTACACCTTC	CASSLGAADRYGYTF
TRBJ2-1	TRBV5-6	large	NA	TGTGCCAGCAGCTTGGGCAGTTACAATGAGCAGTTCTTC	CASSLGSYNEQFF
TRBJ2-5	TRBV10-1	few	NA	TGCGCCAGCAGCGGAGGTCCTCAAGAGACCCAGTACTTC	CASSGGPQETQYF
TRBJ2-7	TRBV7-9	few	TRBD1	TGTGCCAGCAGCTTAGACACTTACAGGGGAGCCGAGCAGTACTTC	CASSLDTYRGAEQYF
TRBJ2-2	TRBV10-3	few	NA	TGTGCCATCAGTGACACAGGGTTGTACACCGGGGAGCTGTTTTTT	CAISDTGLYTGELFF
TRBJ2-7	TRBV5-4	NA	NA	TGTGCCAGCAGCCCTAGGGGGAGGTTCTACGAGCAGTACTTC	CASSPRGRFYEQYF
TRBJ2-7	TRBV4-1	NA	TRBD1	TGCGCCAGCAGCCGATCCCAGGGGGACAGACCTTACGAGCAGTACTTC	CASSRSQGDRPYEQYF
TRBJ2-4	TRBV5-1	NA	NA	TGCGCCAGCAGCTTGGGCCGGGGCTCCGGACTTTACTACTTC	CASSLGRGSGLYYF
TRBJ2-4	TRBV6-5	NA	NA	TGTGCCAGCAGTTACTCGAAGCTCGAAAACATTCAGTACTTC	CASSYSKLENIQYF
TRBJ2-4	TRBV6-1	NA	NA	TGTGCCAGCAGGAACCGTAAAGGGGCCAAAAACATTCAGTACTTC	CASRNRKGAKNIQYF
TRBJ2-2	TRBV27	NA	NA	TGTGCCGCCCAAAGTGGGACCGGGGAGCTGTTTTTT	CAAQSGTGELFF
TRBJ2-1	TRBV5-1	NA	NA	TGCGCCAGCAGCTTGGAGATAGGCCTCCTAGTCAGATCGGGGCAGTTCTTC	CASSLEIGLLVRSGQFF
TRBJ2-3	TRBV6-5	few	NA	TGTGCCAGCAGTTACCTACCGACTGCGAGCACAGATACGCAGTATTTT	CASSYLPTASTDTQYF
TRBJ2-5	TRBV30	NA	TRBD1	TGTGCCTGGAGTGTAACAGGGGCAGAGACCCAGTACTTC	CAWSVTGAETQYF
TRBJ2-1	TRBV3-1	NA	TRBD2	TGTGCCAGCAGCCAAATACCCGGACTAGCGGGAGAGTTCTTC	CASSQIPGLAGEFF
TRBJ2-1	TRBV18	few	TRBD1	TGTGCCAGCACGGACAGGGTCTACAATGAGCAGTTCTTC	CASTDRVYNEQFF
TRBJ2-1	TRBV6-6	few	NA	TGTGCCAGCAGTACAATGGGTGAGCAGTTCTTC	CASSTMGEQFF
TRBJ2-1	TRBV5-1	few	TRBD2	TGCGCCAGCAGCCCCCGTGCGGGAGGGCCGTACAATGAGCAGTTCTTC	CASSPRAGGPYNEQFF
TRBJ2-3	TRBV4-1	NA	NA	TGCGCCAGCAGCCAAGACGGTTACAGCGGAGATACGCAGTATTTT	CASSQDGYSGDTQYF
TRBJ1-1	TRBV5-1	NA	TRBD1	TGCGCCAGCAGCCAACGGACAGGGGAGGGCGGCACTGAAGCTTTCTTT	CASSQRTGEGGTEAFF
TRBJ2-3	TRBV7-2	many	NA	TGTGCCAGCAGCTCTGGAACAGCCGACCCGCAGTATTTT	CASSSGTADPQYF
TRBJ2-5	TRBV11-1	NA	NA	TGTGCCAGCAGCTTCGGTGTGTTTCAAGAGACCCAGTACTTC	CASSFGVFQETQYF
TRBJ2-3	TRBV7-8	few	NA	TGTGCCAGCAGAAAAATGGCATCTAGCGTAGATACGCAGTATTTT	CASRKMASSVDTQYF
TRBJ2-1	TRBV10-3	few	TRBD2	TGTGCCATCAGCAGGACTAGCGGGATCTACAATGAGCAGTTCTTC	CAISRTSGIYNEQFF
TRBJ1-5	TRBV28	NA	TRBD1	TGTGCCAGCAGATCTCAGGGGGTTAGCAATCAGCCCCAGCATTTT	CASRSQGVSNQPQHF
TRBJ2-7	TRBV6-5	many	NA	TGTGCCAGCAGGGGGTTAACTCCTCCCTACGAGCAGTACTTC	CASRGLTPPYEQYF
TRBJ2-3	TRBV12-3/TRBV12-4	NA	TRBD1	TGTGCCAGCGGAAGACAGGGGGCAACAGATACGCAGTATTTT	CASGRQGATDTQYF
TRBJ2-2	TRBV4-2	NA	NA	TGTGCCAGCAGCCAAAGTGTCCTGGCCGGGGAGCTGTTTTTT	CASSQSVLAGELFF
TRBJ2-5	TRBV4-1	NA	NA	TGCGCCAGCAGCCAGGGACTCTTCCAAGAGACCCAGTACTTC	CASSQGLFQETQYF
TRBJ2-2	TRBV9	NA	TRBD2	TGTGCCAGCAGCCATCTTAACGGACTAGCGGGCACCGGGGAGCTGTTTTTT	CASSHLNGLAGTGELFF
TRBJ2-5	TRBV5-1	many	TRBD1	TGCGCCAGCAGCTTGGCCGGGGGACAGGGGCAAGAGACCCAGTACTTC	CASSLAGGQGQETQYF
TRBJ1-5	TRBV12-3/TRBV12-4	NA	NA	TGTGCCAGCAGTTTTGGGAACGTTCAGCCCCAGCATTTT	CASSFGNVQPQHF
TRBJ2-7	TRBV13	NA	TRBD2	TGTGCCAGCATCGATAGCGGGAGGGCCTACGAGCAGTACTTC	CASIDSGRAYEQYF
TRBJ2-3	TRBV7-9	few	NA	TGTGCCAGCAGCTACATAAGGACGGCTAGCACAGATACGCAGTATTTT	CASSYIRTASTDTQYF
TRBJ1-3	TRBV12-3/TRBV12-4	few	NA	TGTGCCAGCAGTTTACAGAACTCCTACTCTGGAAACACCATATATTTT	CASSLQNSYSGNTIYF
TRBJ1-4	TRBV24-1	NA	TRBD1	TGTGCCACCGTTATCGACAGGGGTGAAAAACTGTTTTTT	CATVIDRGEKLFF
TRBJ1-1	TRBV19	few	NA	TGTGCCAGTAAAGGGGCAAGGCGCACTGAAGCTTTCTTT	CASKGARRTEAFF
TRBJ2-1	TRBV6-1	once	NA	TGTGCCAGCAGTGAATGGGCTCGTACCTACAATGAGCAGTTCTTC	CASSEWARTYNEQFF
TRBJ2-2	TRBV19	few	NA	TGTGCCAGTAGTGACAGCGGAAACATCCGCGGGGAGCTGTTTTTT	CASSDSGNIRGELFF
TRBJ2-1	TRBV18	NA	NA	TGTGCCAGCTCCCGCAGGACTAAAAGCTCCTACAATGAGCAGTTCTTC	CASSRRTKSSYNEQFF